The 26 T cell receptor beta chains below come from one sample, sequenced in a study of blood T cells in healthy people across ages. A J-beta primer mix and a sample-barcoded 5' primer were used in a second PCR of roughly 6 to 12 cycles. TCRdb re-called the 5' RACE reads through MiXCR, storing one row per CDR3 protein. The sample holds 1.5 million to 2 million distinct CDR3 sequences, roughly 27% seen once. The sample was blood. The source of these receptors is a woman in her twenties or thirties in good health.

This sequence joins TRBV20-1 and TRBJ2-5; 10 positions match TRBD1. The DNA end lines up better with TRBJ2-7; the J call may be wrong. The CDR3 length is 15 residues. From germline, CDR1 is DFQATT and CDR2 SNEGSKA (reference sequence). The CDR3 DNA is TGCAGTGCTAGATTACCCGGGACAGGGGTGCGCGAGCAGTACTTC. It specifies CSARLPGTGVREQYF.

Concerning this clonotype: A much larger clone sits a single nucleotide away, making a read error possible. The chain recombines TRBV12-3 or TRBV12-4 with TRBJ2-3; the D call may be TRBD1 or TRBD2 (5 bases each). CDR3 size: 14 residues. Between the trimmed V and J ends, which lost 3 bases and 4 bases, there was a span of 11 bases. CDR3 nucleotide sequence: TGTGCCAGCAGTTTGGGACCAGTGGCAGATACGCAGTATTTT. This encodes CASSLGPVADTQYF.

The CDR3 here is CASSSNGFTSPLHF. DNA of the CDR3: TGTGCCAGCAGCTCGAATGGATTCACTTCACCCCTCCACTTT. V and J are TRBV7-3 and TRBJ1-6; D call uncertain. The CDR3 runs to 14 residues. V was clipped by 4 bases and J by 9 bases, with 13 bases between them. Germline CDR1 reads SGHTA; CDR2 reads FQGTGA.

CDR3 DNA: TGTGCCAGCAGCCAGGGGAGCGGCCATAGGGGGTTCTTC. It specifies CASSQGSGHRGFF. V is TRBV11-2 and J is TRBJ2-1; D possibly corresponds to TRBD1 (6 bases). From germline, CDR1 is SGHAT and CDR2 FQNNGV. V lost 5 bases and J lost 15, with 20 bases in between. The CDR3 is 13 residues long.

The chain has TRBV4-1 and TRBJ2-5; the match to TRBD2 covers 11 bases. The trim removed 1 base at V and 2 bases at J, leaving 3 bases unmatched. CDR1 and CDR2 (germline): MGHRA, YSYEKL. CDR3 length: 16 residues. DNA of the CDR3: TGCGCCAGCAGCCAAGGTAGCGGGGGGGTACAAGAGACCCAGTACTTC. Encoded protein: CASSQGSGGVQETQYF.

This clonotype was observed many times. This rearrangement joins TRBV20-1 to TRBJ2-1; 8 bases match TRBD2. The CDR3 sequence is 15 residues long. In germline, CDR1 is DFQATT, CDR2 SNEGSKA (reference sequence). The V gene end was trimmed by 3 bases and the J gene end by 2 bases; junction bases not matched to a gene: 6. CDR3 bases: TGCAGTGCTAGCGGTTCTAGCGGGCCCTACAATGAGCAGTTCTTC. Amino acid sequence: CSASGSSGPYNEQFF.

The chain links TRBV12-3 or TRBV12-4 to TRBJ2-1; 7 positions agree with TRBD1. V was pared by 5 bases and J by 10 bases, with 14 bases of the junction left unmatched. This CDR3 region has 15 residues. The CDR3 region is CASSTTGARALEQFF. The CDR3, as DNA: TGTGCCAGCAGTACAACAGGGGCCAGGGCATTAGAGCAGTTCTTC.

This clonotype turned up a few times. The J gene is TRBJ2-7, the V gene TRBV20-1; possibly TRBD1 for D (7 bases). The CDR3 covers 15 residues. CDR1 is DFQATT, CDR2 SNEGSKA, per germline (reference sequence). V was pared by 1 base and J by 3 bases, with 16 bases between. The CDR3, as DNA: TGCAGTGCTAGAGCTCCTGCAGGGGGGTTCTACGAGCAGTACTTC. This codes for CSARAPAGGFYEQYF.

Many counts were recorded for this clonotype. The CDR3 DNA reads TGCAGTGCTAGAGGGGACAGCCAAGCCTACGAGCAGTACTTC. Its protein is CSARGDSQAYEQYF. The chain combines TRBV20-1 with TRBJ2-7; TRBD1 aligns across 7 bases. The CDR3 is 14 amino acids. Trimming took 1 base from V and 2 from J; bases not matched to a gene: 5. The V gene's germline CDR1 is DFQATT and CDR2 SNEGSKA (reference sequence).

This clonotype appeared a few times. This chain links TRBV12-3 or TRBV12-4 with TRBJ1-1; 7 bases line up with TRBD1. J gave up 1 base and V 9 bases, and 5 bases lay outside the gene matches. The CDR3 has 13 residues. The CDR3 loop is CASAEGANTEAFF. Here the CDR3 DNA reads TGTGCCAGTGCCGAGGGGGCGAACACTGAAGCTTTCTTT.

This clonotype was detected only a few times. The chain employs TRBV5-5 and TRBJ1-1; no reliable D call. The V gene lost 4 bases and the J gene lost 13 bases, with 20 bases spanning the gap. Germline lookup yields CDR1 SGHKS and CDR2 YYEKEE (reference sequence). The CDR3 contains 13 residues. CDR3 nucleotide sequence: TGTGCCAGCAGCCCGATCCCCGGACCGGAGGGTTTCTTT. This encodes CASSPIPGPEGFF.

This clonotype was counted a few times. The J gene is TRBJ2-3, the V gene TRBV9; TRBD1 matches at 10 bases. Germline V CDR1 and CDR2: SGDLS, YYNGEE. The CDR3 consists of 14 residues. V gave up 7 bases and J gave up 6 bases; unmatched junction bases: 8. The CDR3 sequence is CASVGGTGEDTQYF. The CDR3 bases are TGTGCCAGCGTTGGAGGGACAGGGGAGGATACGCAGTATTTT.

Of note for this clonotype: A much larger clone lies a single base off, so this may be a read error. The chain employs TRBV20-1 and TRBJ2-5; 10 nucleotides align to TRBD2. The germline V gene has CDR1 DFQATT and CDR2 SNEGSKA (reference sequence). Trimming took 2 bases from V and 5 from J; bases not matched to a gene: 8. The CDR3 runs 15 residues. The chain's CDR3 is CSARRPSGSRETQYF. The DNA of the CDR3 is TGCAGTGCTAGACGCCCTAGCGGGAGTAGGGAGACCCAGTACTTC.

The chain combines TRBV12-3 or TRBV12-4 with TRBJ1-1, with D hard to call. There are 13 residues in the CDR3. V was trimmed by 3 bases and J by 3 bases, leaving 8 bases between them. The CDR3: CASSLTEDTEAFF. The CDR3 coding sequence is TGTGCCAGCAGTTTGACGGAGGACACTGAAGCTTTCTTT.

In regard to this clonotype: Germline and junction disagree at one end, which may indicate a read error. The J gene is TRBJ2-7, the V gene TRBV10-3; TRBD1 might be the D (6 bases). The germline CDR1 and CDR2 sequences are ENHRY and SYGVKD. This CDR3 has 17 residues. The DNA for the CDR3 is TGTGCCGTCAGTGAGTCGTCGGGACACCCTACCCCTTACGAGCAGTACTTC. Its translation: CAVSESSGHPTPYEQYF.

This clonotype was observed a few times. A much larger clone lies a single base off, so this may be a read error. The chain carries TRBV7-2 and TRBJ2-4; D is undetermined. The CDR3 totals 14 residues. Germline V gene data show CDR1 as SGHTA and CDR2 as FQGNSA. The CDR3 sequence: CASSLSTVKSIQYF. The CDR3 DNA reads as TGTGCCAGCAGCTTAAGTACAGTCAAAAGCATTCAGTACTTC.

The chain uses TRBV7-2 and TRBJ2-1; D may correspond to TRBD1 or TRBD2 (6 bases each). CDR1 is SGHTA, CDR2 FQGNSA, per germline. V was clipped by 2 bases and J by 8 bases, with 13 bases between them. The CDR3 has 14 residues. The CDR3 spells CASSLRGRSDEQFF. The DNA of the CDR3 is TGTGCCAGCAGCTTAAGGGGGAGGTCGGATGAGCAGTTCTTC.

This clonotype was counted a few times. V gene TRBV18 combines with J gene TRBJ2-1; 8 bases map to TRBD1. Germline V gene lookup returns CDR1 KGHSH and CDR2 LQKENI. This CDR3 has 14 amino acids. J gave up 8 bases and V 2 bases, and 5 bases lay outside the gene matches. The CDR3 reads CASSPLGQGDEQFF. DNA for the CDR3: TGTGCCAGCTCACCATTAGGACAGGGCGATGAGCAGTTCTTC.

The chain combines TRBV5-1 with TRBJ1-1; D remains ambiguous. V was clipped by 5 bases and J by 2 bases, with 10 bases between them. The CDR3 loop spans 13 amino acids. Germline values: CDR1 SGHRS, CDR2 YFSETQ. The CDR3 DNA reads as TGCGCCAGCAGGTATCAGGAAAACACTGAAGCTTTCTTT. Amino acids: CASRYQENTEAFF.

The CDR3 loop reads CASRTTGGYEQYF. CDR3 nucleotides: TGTGCCAGCAGGACAACGGGGGGCTACGAGCAGTACTTC. The J gene is TRBJ2-5, the V gene TRBV12-3 or TRBV12-4; 7 bases map to TRBD2. The J call may be in error: the DNA end matches TRBJ2-7 better. The CDR3 is 13 residues long.

A note on this clonotype: Possible read error: a much larger clone is one base away. J is TRBJ2-4 and V is TRBV7-2, with D unclear. The J call may be mistaken, given a closer DNA end match to TRBJ2-7. CDR3 length: 15 amino acids. The germline CDR1 and CDR2 sequences are SGHTA and FQGNSA. CDR3 bases: TGTGTCAGCAGCTTATACAAAGGGAAGGGCTACGAGCAGTACTTC. Its translation is CVSSLYKGKGYEQYF.

The chain links TRBV28 to TRBJ2-3, with 11 positions matching TRBD2. With 5 bases clipped from V and 5 bases from J, the junction kept 6 bases outside the gene matches. The CDR3 is 15 amino acids. Looked up from germline, CDR1 is MDHEN and CDR2 is SYDVKM. The CDR3 region is CASSVSGTSGDTQYF. The DNA for the CDR3 is TGTGCCAGCAGTGTGTCGGGGACTAGCGGAGATACGCAGTATTTT.

This clonotype showed up just once. A read error may produce the germline difference seen at one junction end. The chain carries TRBV5-1 and TRBJ1-3; TRBD1 matches at 7 bases. CDR1 SGHRS and CDR2 YFSETQ come from the germline V gene. This CDR3 is built from 16 residues. The CDR3 loop is CASSYLGQDRGNTIYF. CDR3 DNA: TGTGCCAGCAGCTACCTCGGACAGGACAGAGGAAACACCATATATTTT.

This clonotype was counted ten times or more. This sequence joins TRBV6-1 and TRBJ2-5; tentatively, D is TRBD2 (6 bases). The ends were cut back, 6 bases at V and 0 bases at J, with 8 bases in the middle. The V gene's germline CDR1 is MNHNS and CDR2 SASEGT. The CDR3 is 13 residues long. In nucleotides, the CDR3 is TGTGCCAGCAGGATAGCGGACCAAGAGACCCAGTACTTC. This encodes CASRIADQETQYF.

On this clonotype: This may come from a read error, since a much larger clone is one base off. This rearrangement joins TRBV24-1 to TRBJ2-4; D is possibly TRBD1 (6 bases). Near its end, the DNA agrees better with TRBJ2-7, so the J call may be wrong. The CDR3 sequence is 12 residues long. Germline V gene data show CDR1 as KGHDR and CDR2 as SFDVKD. The CDR3 region has the DNA TGTGCCACCGCGAACAGGGCCTGCGAGCAGTACTTC. It translates to CATANRACEQYF.

Concerning this clonotype itself: This sequence may be a read error, since a much larger clone differs from it by one base. The V call is TRBV4-2, the J call TRBJ2-1; 8 nucleotides match TRBD2. This CDR3 region has 16 residues. Losses at the gene ends were 0 bases for V and 4 bases for J; bases not matched to a gene: 5. Germline V lookup: CDR1 LGHNA, CDR2 YNFKEQ. Here the CDR3 reads CASSQEPAGVYNEQFF. The CDR3 nucleotides read TGTGCCAGCAGCCAAGAGCCAGCGGGGGTGTACAATGAGCAGTTCTTC.